Following are 15 T cell receptor beta chains from one sample sequenced in a study of cytomegalovirus exposure and HLA in healthy donors. The PCR contained 60 Vbeta and 13 Jbeta primers. Data came from immunoSEQ multiplex PCR; TCRdb stores just in-frame clones and leaves some out. The table lists tens of thousands of clones, almost 85% of them singletons, with 4.5% to 7% in the top ten. The specimen was PBMCs. These receptors were taken from a young woman in good health and CMV-seropositive.

The chain recombines TRBV5-4 with TRBJ1-2; 8 nucleotides agree with TRBD1. V shed 10 bases and J 1 base; nucleotides not matched to a gene: 6. CDR3 length: 13 residues. CDR1 is SGHNT and CDR2 is YYREEE in the germline V gene (reference sequence). The CDR3 protein is CAYRDRNNYGYTF. DNA of the CDR3: TGTGCCTATAGGGACAGGAATAACTATGGCTACACCTTC.

This clone has just a few counts. The chain employs TRBV5-5 and TRBJ1-3, with TRBD1 matching over 9 bases. Germline-derived CDR1 and CDR2 are SGHKS and YYEKEE (reference sequence). The CDR3 consists of 17 residues. The ends lost 3 bases at V and 1 base at J; junction bases unmatched: 8. This CDR3 is CASSSNTGGLSGNTIYF. CDR3 DNA: TGTGCCAGCAGCTCAAATACAGGGGGCCTTTCTGGAAACACCATATATTTT. Supplemented by reference TRBV5-5 and TRBJ1-3, the full variable domain reads DAGVTQSPTHLIKTRGQQVTLRCSPISGHKSVSWYQQVLGQGPQFIFQYYEKEERGRGNFPDRFSARQFPNYSSELNVNALLLGDSALYLCASSSNTGGLSGNTIYFGEGSWLTVV.

In DNA, the CDR3 is TGTGCCAGCAGGGGACTAGCGGGAGTCGACGAGCAGTACTTC. It specifies CASRGLAGVDEQYF. This chain uses TRBV28 with TRBJ2-7; 14 bases align to TRBD2. The CDR3 has 14 residues. Trimming removed 6 bases from V and 5 bases from J; junction bases left unmatched: 3. Germline lookup yields CDR1 MDHEN and CDR2 SYDVKM.

The chain joins TRBV6-4 to TRBJ2-1; 11 bases map to TRBD2. The junction had 12 bases not matched to a gene; V was cut back by 4 bases and J by 7 bases. This CDR3 spans 17 amino acids. Germline lookup yields CDR1 MRHNA and CDR2 SNTAGT. The CDR3: CASSANPLAGGRNEQFF. CDR3 sequence (DNA): TGTGCCAGCAGTGCCAATCCTCTAGCGGGAGGACGTAATGAGCAGTTCTTC.

The chain links TRBV5-6 to TRBJ2-5; 8 nucleotides agree with TRBD1. This CDR3 has 14 amino acids. The germline V gene encodes CDR1 SGHDT and CDR2 YYEEEE. Germline trimming cut 2 bases from V and 3 bases from J; bases unmatched to any gene: 3. The CDR3 spells CASSFRQGKETQYF. The CDR3 nucleotides are TGTGCCAGCAGCTTTAGACAGGGGAAAGAGACCCAGTACTTC.

The chain couples TRBV10-1 to TRBJ2-1, with a tentative D call TRBD2 (5 bases). The germline V gene has CDR1 WNHNN and CDR2 SYGVQD (reference sequence). The V end was cut by 3 bases, the J end by 0 bases, with 15 bases between. The length of the CDR3 is 17 residues. In DNA form, the CDR3 reads TGCGCCAGCAGTGACTTTTCGGGGTCTAGCTCCTACAATGAGCAGTTCTTC. Translation gives CASSDFSGSSSYNEQFF.

The gene calls are TRBV25-1 and TRBJ1-6, with TRBD1 identical over 7 bases. The CDR3 totals 15 residues. Looked up from germline, CDR1 is MGHDK and CDR2 is SYGVNS. V trimming: 10 bases; J trimming: 10 bases; junction bases outside the gene matches: 16. In DNA form, the CDR3 reads TGTGCCACCTCAAAACAGGGGACAGCCAACTCACCCCTCCACTTT. Its translation: CATSKQGTANSPLHF. Full variable domain (rest looked up from reference TRBV25-1 and TRBJ1-6): EADIYQTPRYLVIGTGKKITLECSQTMGHDKMYWYQQDPGMELHLIHYSYGVNSTEKGDLSSESTVSRIRTEHFPLTLESARPSHTSQYLCATSKQGTANSPLHFGNGTRLTVT.

V is TRBV6-4 and J is TRBJ1-1; D gene unclear. The CDR3 consists of 13 residues. V was clipped by 5 bases and J by 4 bases, with 11 bases between them. Germline V gene sequence: CDR1 MRHNA, CDR2 SNTAGT. This CDR3 reads CASSIEGGTEAFF. The DNA of the CDR3 is TGTGCCAGCAGTATCGAGGGCGGCACTGAAGCTTTCTTT.

The V call is TRBV2, the J call TRBJ2-1, with D maybe TRBD2 (7 bases). Trimming stripped 2 bases from V and 0 bases from J, with 11 bases between. CDR1 and CDR2 from the germline V gene are SNHLY and FYNNEI. This CDR3 has 16 amino acids. CDR3 loop: CASSERGGRSYNEQFF. CDR3 coding DNA: TGTGCCAGCAGTGAACGCGGGGGCCGCTCCTACAATGAGCAGTTCTTC.

The gene calls are TRBV27 and TRBJ1-4; 7 bases are a match to TRBD1. The CDR3 runs to 15 residues. CDR1 and CDR2 (germline): MNHEY, SMNVEV (reference sequence). V shed 2 bases and J 0 bases; nucleotides not matched to a gene: 0. The CDR3 DNA reads TGTGCCAGCAGTTTACAGGGGGCAACTAATGAAAAACTGTTTTTT. Its translation is CASSLQGATNEKLFF.

The chain has TRBV7-9 and TRBJ1-1; weak D call: TRBD1 (5 bases). Germline CDR1 SEHNR, CDR2 FQNEAQ (reference sequence). This CDR3 has 13 residues. V was cut by 1 base and J by 4 bases, with 7 bases left in between. This chain's CDR3 is CASSLEGPTEAFF. The CDR3 coding sequence is TGTGCCAGCAGCTTAGAGGGGCCCACTGAAGCTTTCTTT.

The V gene is TRBV7-2, the J gene TRBJ2-7, with D possibly TRBD1 on 7 matching bases. This CDR3 spans 13 amino acids. V lost 4 bases and J lost 3, with 10 bases in between. Per germline, CDR1 SGHTA and CDR2 FQGNSA. The CDR3 DNA reads as TGTGCCAGCAGCTCCCAGGGGGGCTACGAGCAGTACTTC. Protein sequence: CASSSQGGYEQYF.

This clone was seen once. J is TRBJ2-5 and V is TRBV7-9; the match to TRBD1 covers 9 bases. This CDR3 contains 13 residues. V lost 5 bases to trimming and J lost 5 bases; unmatched junction nucleotides: 3. Per the germline V gene, CDR1 is SEHNR and CDR2 is FQNEAQ (reference sequence). The CDR3 here is CASSHRGLETQYF. In DNA, the CDR3 is TGTGCCAGCAGCCACAGGGGGCTGGAGACCCAGTACTTC. The whole variable domain, filled in from reference TRBV7-9 and TRBJ2-5, reads DTGVSQNPRHKITKRGQNVTFRCDPISEHNRLYWYRQTLGQGPEFLTYFQNEAQLEKSRLLSDRFSAERPKGSFSTLEIQRTEQGDSAMYLCASSHRGLETQYFGPGTRLLVL.

This clone was counted many times. The chain carries TRBV6-5 and TRBJ1-1; a weak D match, TRBD1 (6 bases). Germline lookup yields CDR1 MNHEY and CDR2 SVGAGI. V lost 1 base, J lost 5 bases, and 17 bases lay in between. CDR3 length equals 16 residues. Here the CDR3 reads CASSYYPTEGGTEAFF. The DNA for the CDR3 is TGTGCCAGCAGTTACTATCCCACTGAGGGGGGGACTGAAGCTTTCTTT.

This clone appeared a single time. The chain carries TRBV18 and TRBJ2-1, with 7 bases identical to TRBD1. With V trimmed by 3 bases and J by 10 bases, 12 bases remained unmatched. The CDR3 extends over 15 amino acids. The germline V gene encodes CDR1 KGHSH and CDR2 LQKENI. The CDR3 DNA is TGTGCCAGCTCACCTCCCGGGACAGCTCAGGGAGAGCAGTTCTTC. It translates to CASSPPGTAQGEQFF.